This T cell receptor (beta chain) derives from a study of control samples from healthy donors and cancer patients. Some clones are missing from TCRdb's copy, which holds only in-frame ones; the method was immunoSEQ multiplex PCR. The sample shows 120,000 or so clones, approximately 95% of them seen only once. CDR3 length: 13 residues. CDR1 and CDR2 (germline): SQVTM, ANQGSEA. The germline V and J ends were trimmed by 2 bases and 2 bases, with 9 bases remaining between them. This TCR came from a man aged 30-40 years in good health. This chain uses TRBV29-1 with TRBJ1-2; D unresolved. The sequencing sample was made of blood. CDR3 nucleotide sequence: TGCAGCGTTGAAAGAGCCGTAAACTATGGCTACACCTTC. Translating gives CSVERAVNYGYTF.